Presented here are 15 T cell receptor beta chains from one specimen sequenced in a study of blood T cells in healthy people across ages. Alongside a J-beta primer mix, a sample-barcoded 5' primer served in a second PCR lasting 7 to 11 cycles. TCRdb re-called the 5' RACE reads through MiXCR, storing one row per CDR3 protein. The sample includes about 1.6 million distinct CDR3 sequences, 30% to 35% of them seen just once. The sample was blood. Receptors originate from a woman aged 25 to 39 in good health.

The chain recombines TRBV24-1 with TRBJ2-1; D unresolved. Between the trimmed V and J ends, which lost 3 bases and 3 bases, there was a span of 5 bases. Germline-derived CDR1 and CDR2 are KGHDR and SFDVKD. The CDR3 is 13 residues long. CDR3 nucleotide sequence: TGTGCCACCAGTGATCGTCACTACAATGAGCAGTTCTTC. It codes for CATSDRHYNEQFF.

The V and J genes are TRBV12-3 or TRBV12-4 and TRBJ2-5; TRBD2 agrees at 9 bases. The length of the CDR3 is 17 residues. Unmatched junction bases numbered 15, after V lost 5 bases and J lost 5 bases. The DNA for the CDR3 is TGTGCCAGCAGTGTCGCTAGCGGGAAGGTGGTCTACGAGACCCAGTACTTC. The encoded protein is CASSVASGKVVYETQYF.

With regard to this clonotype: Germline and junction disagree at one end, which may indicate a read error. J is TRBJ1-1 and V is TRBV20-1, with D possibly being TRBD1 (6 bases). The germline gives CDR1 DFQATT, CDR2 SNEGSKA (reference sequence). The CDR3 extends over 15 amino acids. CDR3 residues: CNASYNREPGTEAFF. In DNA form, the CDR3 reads TGCAATGCTAGCTATAACAGGGAGCCGGGCACTGAAGCTTTCTTT.

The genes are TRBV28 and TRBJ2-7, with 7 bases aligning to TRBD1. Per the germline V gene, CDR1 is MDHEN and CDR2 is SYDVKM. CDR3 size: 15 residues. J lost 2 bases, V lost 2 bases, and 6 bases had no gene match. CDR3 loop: CASSLRGTVTYEQYF. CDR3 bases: TGTGCCAGCAGTTTAAGAGGGACAGTGACCTACGAGCAGTACTTC.

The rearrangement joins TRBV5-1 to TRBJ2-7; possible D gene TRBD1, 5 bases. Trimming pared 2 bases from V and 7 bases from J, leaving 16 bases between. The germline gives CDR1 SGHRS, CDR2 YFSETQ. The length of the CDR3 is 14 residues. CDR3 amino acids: CASSFDPGIYEQYF. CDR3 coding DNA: TGCGCCAGCAGCTTCGATCCAGGGATCTATGAGCAGTACTTC.

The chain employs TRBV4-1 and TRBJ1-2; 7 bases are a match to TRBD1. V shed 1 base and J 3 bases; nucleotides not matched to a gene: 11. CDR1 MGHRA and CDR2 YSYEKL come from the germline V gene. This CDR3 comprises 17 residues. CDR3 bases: TGCGCCAGCAGCCAAGTCTTCTTTAATACAGGGGACTATGGCTACACCTTC. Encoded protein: CASSQVFFNTGDYGYTF.

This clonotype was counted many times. CDR3 coding DNA: TGCAGCGTTGAATCTTATGGGGTACAAGAGACCCAGTACTTC. Protein: CSVESYGVQETQYF. The chain recombines TRBV29-1 with TRBJ2-5; unclear D gene. There are 14 residues in the CDR3. The V and J ends lost 2 bases and 2 bases respectively, with 12 bases between them. CDR1 and CDR2 (germline): SQVTM, ANQGSEA.

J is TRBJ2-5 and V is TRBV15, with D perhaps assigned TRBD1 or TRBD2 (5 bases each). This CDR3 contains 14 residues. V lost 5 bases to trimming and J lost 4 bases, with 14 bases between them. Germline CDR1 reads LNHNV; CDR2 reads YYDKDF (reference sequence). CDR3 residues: CATSGGRQIETQYF. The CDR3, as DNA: TGTGCCACCAGCGGGGGAAGACAGATAGAGACCCAGTACTTC.

CDR3 DNA sequence: TGTGCCAGCACCGGGTTGTTGAACTCCTACAATGAGCAGTTCTTC. Protein: CASTGLLNSYNEQFF. J is TRBJ2-1 and V is TRBV28; no firm D call. The V gene's germline CDR1 is MDHEN and CDR2 SYDVKM. With 7 bases removed from V and 0 bases from J, the gap between germline ends came to 13 bases. The CDR3 totals 15 residues. The full variable domain, rest sourced from reference TRBV28 and TRBJ2-1, is DVKVTQSSRYLVKRTGEKVFLECVQDMDHENMFWYRQDPGLGLRLIYFSYDVKMKEKGDIPEGYSVSREKKERFSLILESASTNQTSMYLCASTGLLNSYNEQFFGPGTRLTVL.

In nucleotides, the CDR3 is TGTGCCAGCAGCTTCTGGCCCAGCGCAAACAATGAGCAGTTCTTC. Protein sequence: CASSFWPSANNEQFF. This chain uses TRBV7-3 with TRBJ2-1; D gene uncertain. V was clipped by 3 bases and J by 5 bases, with 14 bases between them. The CDR3 consists of 15 residues. Germline V gene sequence: CDR1 SGHTA, CDR2 FQGTGA.

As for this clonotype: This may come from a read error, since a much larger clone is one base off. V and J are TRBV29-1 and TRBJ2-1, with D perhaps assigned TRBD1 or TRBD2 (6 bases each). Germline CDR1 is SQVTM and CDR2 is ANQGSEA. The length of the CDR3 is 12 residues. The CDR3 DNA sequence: TGCCGCGTTGAGAGGGGGGCCCATGAGCAGTTCTTC. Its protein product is CRVERGAHEQFF.

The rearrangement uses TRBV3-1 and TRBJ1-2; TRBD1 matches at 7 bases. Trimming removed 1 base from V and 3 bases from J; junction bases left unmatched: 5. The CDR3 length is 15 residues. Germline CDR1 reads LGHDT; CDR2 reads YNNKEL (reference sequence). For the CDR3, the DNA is TGTGCCAGCAGCCAAGGGGGACAGCGCCACTATGGCTACACCTTC. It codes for CASSQGGQRHYGYTF.

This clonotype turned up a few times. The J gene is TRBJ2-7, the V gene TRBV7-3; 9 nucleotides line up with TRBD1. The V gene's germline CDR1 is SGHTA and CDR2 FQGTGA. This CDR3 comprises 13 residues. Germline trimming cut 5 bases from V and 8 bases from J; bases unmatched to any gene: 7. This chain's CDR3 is CASSADRGTKQYF. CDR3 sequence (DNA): TGTGCCAGCAGCGCGGACAGGGGTACGAAGCAGTACTTC.

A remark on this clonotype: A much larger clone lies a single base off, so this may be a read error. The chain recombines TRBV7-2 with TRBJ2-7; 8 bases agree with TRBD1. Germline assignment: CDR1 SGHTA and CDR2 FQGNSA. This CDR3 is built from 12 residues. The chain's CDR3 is CASSPTGDERYF. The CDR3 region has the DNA TGTGCCAGCAGCCCGACAGGGGACGAGCGGTACTTC.

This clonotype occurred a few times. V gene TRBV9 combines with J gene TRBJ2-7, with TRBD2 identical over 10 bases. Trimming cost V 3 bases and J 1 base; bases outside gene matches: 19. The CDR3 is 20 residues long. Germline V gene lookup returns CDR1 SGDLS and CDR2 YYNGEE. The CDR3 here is CASSGRTGASGSGGSYEQYF. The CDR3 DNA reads TGTGCCAGCAGCGGACGAACGGGGGCTAGCGGGAGTGGAGGGTCCTACGAGCAGTACTTC. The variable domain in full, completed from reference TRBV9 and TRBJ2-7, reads DSGVTQTPKHLITATGQRVTLRCSPRSGDLSVYWYQQSLDQGLQFLIQYYNGEERAKGNILERFSAQQFPDLHSELNLSSLELGDSALYFCASSGRTGASGSGGSYEQYFGPGTRLTVT.